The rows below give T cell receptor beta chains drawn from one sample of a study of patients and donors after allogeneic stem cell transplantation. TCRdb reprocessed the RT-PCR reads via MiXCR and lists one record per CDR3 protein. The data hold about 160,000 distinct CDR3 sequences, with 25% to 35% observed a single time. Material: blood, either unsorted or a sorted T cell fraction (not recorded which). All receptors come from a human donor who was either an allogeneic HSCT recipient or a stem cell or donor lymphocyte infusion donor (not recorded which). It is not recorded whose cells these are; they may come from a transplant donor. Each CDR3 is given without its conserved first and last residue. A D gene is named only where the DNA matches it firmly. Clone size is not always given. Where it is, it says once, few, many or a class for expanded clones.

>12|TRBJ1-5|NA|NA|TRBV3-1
ASSQHGFNQPQH
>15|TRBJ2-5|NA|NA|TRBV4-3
ASSQDLRWGRMETQY
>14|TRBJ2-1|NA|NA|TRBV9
ASSVVPRSSYNEQF
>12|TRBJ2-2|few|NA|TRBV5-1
ASSLDTDTGELF
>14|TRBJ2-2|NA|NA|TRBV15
ATSRDLLQGTGELF
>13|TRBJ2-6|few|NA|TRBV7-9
ASSVQGPGANVLT
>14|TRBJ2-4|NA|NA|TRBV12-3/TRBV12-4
ASSFWGARAKNIQY
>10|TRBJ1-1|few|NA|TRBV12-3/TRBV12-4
ASSYRATEAF
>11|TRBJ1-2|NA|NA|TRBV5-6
ASRGPADYGYT
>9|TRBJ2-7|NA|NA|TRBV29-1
STQLRGEQY
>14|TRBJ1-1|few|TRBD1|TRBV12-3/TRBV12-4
ASSRADRGPSTEAF
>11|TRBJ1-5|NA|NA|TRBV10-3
AISRDSNQPQH
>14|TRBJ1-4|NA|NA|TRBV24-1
ATTREDRTGNEKLF
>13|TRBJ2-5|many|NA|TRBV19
ASSIPGPRQETQY
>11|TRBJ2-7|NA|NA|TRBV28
ASSPQPSYEQY
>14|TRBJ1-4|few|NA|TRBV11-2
ASSLGLYRQDEKLF
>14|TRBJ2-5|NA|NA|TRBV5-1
ASSLGRTGLGETQY
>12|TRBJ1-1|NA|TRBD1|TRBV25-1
ASRQTGVDTEAF
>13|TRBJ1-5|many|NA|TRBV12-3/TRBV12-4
ASRAMGGNNQPQH
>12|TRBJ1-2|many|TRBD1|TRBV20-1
SAPSNEGAYGYT
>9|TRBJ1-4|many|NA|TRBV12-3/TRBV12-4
ASSESEKLF
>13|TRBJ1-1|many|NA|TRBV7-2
ASSLVVGTLTEAF
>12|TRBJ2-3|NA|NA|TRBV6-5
ASSYVGGGDTQY
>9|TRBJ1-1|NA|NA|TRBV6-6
ASSYEGEAF
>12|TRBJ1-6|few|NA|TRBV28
ASSLLGIDSPLH
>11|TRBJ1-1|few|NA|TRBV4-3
ASSQPPHTEAF
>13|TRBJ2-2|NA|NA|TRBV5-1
ASSLVTSPRGELF
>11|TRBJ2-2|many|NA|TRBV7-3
ASSLIGTGELF
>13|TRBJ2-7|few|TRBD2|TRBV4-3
ASSQDVGGAYEQY
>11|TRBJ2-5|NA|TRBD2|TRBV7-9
ASSSSGGETQY
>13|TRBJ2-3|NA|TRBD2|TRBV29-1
SADLGGTITDTQY
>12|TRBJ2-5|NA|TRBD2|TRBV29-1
SVGTSGGSRTQY
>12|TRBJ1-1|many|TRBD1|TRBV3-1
ASSPRDSSTEAF
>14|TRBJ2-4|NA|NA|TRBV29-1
SVEDGAVRAKNIQY
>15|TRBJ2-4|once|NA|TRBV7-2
ASSLQVASSAKNIQY
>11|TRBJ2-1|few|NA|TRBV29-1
SVAHSSYNEQF
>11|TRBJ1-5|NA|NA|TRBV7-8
ASSFGINQPQH
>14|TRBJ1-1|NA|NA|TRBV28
ASKGMTVSLNTEAF
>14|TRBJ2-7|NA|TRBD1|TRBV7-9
ASSLTGTGNSYEQY
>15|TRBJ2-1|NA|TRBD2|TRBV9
ASSVAKAGVKYNEQF
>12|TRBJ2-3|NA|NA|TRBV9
ASSVSRQADTQY
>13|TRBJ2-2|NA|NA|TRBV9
ASSVRVTPTGELF
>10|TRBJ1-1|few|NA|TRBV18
ASSPQGMEAF
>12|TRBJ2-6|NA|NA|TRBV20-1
SAIDISGANVLT
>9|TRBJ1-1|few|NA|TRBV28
ASSGLTEAF